This T cell receptor beta chain emerged from a study of CD4 T cells in relation to SARS-CoV-2 and coronaviruses. The data were produced by immunoSEQ multiplex PCR, yet TCRdb's version contains in-frame clones alone and is incomplete. The data contain roughly 10,000 clones, 80% to 90% of them singletons. This CDR3 has 15 residues. The trim removed 4 bases at V and 1 base at J, leaving 3 bases unmatched. From germline, CDR1 is MGHRA and CDR2 YSYEKL. Study-level results: Compared with monoreactive clones, crossreactive clones showed significantly weaker SARS-CoV-2 expansion.

Remarks on this clone: Antigen specificity is unknown.

Before the COVID-19 pandemic, during about 2011-2019, CD4+ T cells were taken from unexposed donors. The cells were cultured for around ten days before CD4+ T cells were isolated. The material sequenced was CD4+ T cells from PBMCs, cultured in vitro. The receptor was isolated from a human donor in good health. The chain joins TRBV4-1 to TRBJ2-7; TRBD1 aligns across 11 bases. The CDR3 sequence is CASSPGTGGSYEQYF. The CDR3 DNA reads TGCGCCAGCAGCCCTGGGACAGGGGGTTCCTACGAGCAGTACTTC.